This TCR beta chain is drawn from a study of shared clonotypes between healthy human individuals. General observations from the study: Despite large depth, sorted-subset datasets appeared incompletely sequenced.

Sequencing used immunoSEQ multiplex PCR; TCRdb keeps in-frame clones, though not all of them. Counted here are over 2 million clones, around 96% occurring once; the ten biggest clones make up approximately 1.2%. Note on this clone: Its antigen is currently unknown.

The CDR3 extends over 13 amino acids. CD45RO-negative, CCR7-selected cells formed the naive CD8 fraction, which excluded terminally differentiated effector memory CD45RA+ cells. The source of this sequence is a man aged 18 to 30 in good health. Sequenced material: naive CD8+ T cells sorted from blood. The V gene is TRBV21-1, the J gene TRBJ2-1. TRBV21-1 counts as a pseudogene. CDR3 sequence: CASGLGTSSEQFF. In DNA form, the CDR3 reads TGTGCCAGCGGGCTTGGGACGTCGAGTGAGCAGTTCTTC.